This T cell receptor beta chain comes out of a study of OX40 agonist ivuxolimab in advanced cancers. Study overall: A mean age of roughly 62 years, range roughly 23 to 85, was recorded, and under 85% were male. Notes on the study in general: No antigen was identified for the clonally expanded peripheral T cells.

Blood sampling took place at baseline, cycle 4 day 1, and cycle 7 day 1. Note on this clone: Its antigen is unidentified.

CDR1 and CDR2 from the germline V gene are KGHSH and LQKENI. There are 13 residues in the CDR3. Trimming removed 3 bases at V and 0 bases at J, with 5 bases between. The data were produced by immunoSEQ multiplex PCR, yet TCRdb's version contains in-frame clones alone and is incomplete. The sample consists of tens of thousands of clones, nearly 90% of them appearing once. The sequenced sample was CD4+ or CD8+ T cells sorted from blood, obtained in a trial of the OX40 agonist ivuxolimab. This receptor was taken from an adult with an advanced solid tumor such as melanoma, head and neck, liver or kidney cancer. The rearrangement links TRBV18 to TRBJ1-1; D not certain. The CDR3 bases are TGTGCCAGCTCACCGGCGGTGAACACTGAAGCTTTCTTT. Encoded protein: CASSPAVNTEAFF.